The 20 T cell receptor beta chains listed next were all sequenced from one sample in a study of siplizumab effects on memory and regulatory T cells. Clones were read by immunoSEQ multiplex PCR, and TCRdb kept only the in-frame ones, dropping some. Seen here are some 96,000 clones, 94% observed once, and the top ten hold roughly 1.3%. The material sequenced was non-Treg CD4+ T cells sorted from blood. Source of these receptors: a human donor in good health.

This clone has more than one count but fewer than ten. Other DNA sequences in the sample encode the same CDR3. The CDR3 here is CASSPSGTGELFF. The CDR3 DNA reads TGCGCCAGCAGCCCCTCCGGAACCGGGGAGCTGTTTTTT. The V and J genes are TRBV5-1 and TRBJ2-2, with D unclear. Trimming took 4 bases from V and 5 from J, leaving 9 bases between them. CDR3 size: 13 residues. Germline V gene sequence: CDR1 SGHRS, CDR2 YFSETQ.

Concerning this clone: An end of the junction does not agree with germline; a read error may underlie this. The V call is TRBV28, the J call TRBJ2-7; tentatively, D is TRBD2 (5 bases). The CDR3 spans 13 residues. CDR1 and CDR2 from the germline V gene are MDHEN and SYDVKM. CDR3 sequence reads: CASSLRGAGQWFF. The CDR3 DNA follows: TGTGCCAGCAGTTTACGAGGTGCGGGCCAGTGGTTCTTC.

The chain uses TRBV27 and TRBJ1-6; D possibly corresponds to TRBD1 (5 bases). Germline loops: CDR1 MNHEY, CDR2 SMNVEV (reference sequence). CDR3 length equals 14 residues. Trimming removed 2 bases from V and 11 bases from J, with 13 bases in between. CDR3 loop: CASSLRGGTAPLHF. In nucleotides, the CDR3 is TGTGCCAGCAGTTTAAGGGGAGGGACTGCACCCCTCCACTTT.

The rearrangement joins TRBV21-1 to TRBJ1-2. TRBV21-1 is tagged as a pseudogene. The CDR3 has 16 amino acids. CDR3 sequence: CASSKDPGVVNYGYTF. The CDR3 bases are TGTGCCAGCAGCAAAGATCCGGGGGTCGTAAACTATGGCTACACCTTC.

This sequence joins TRBV20-1 and TRBJ2-5, with TRBD2 matching 9 bases. The J call may be faulty, since TRBJ2-7 better matches the DNA end. CDR1 and CDR2 from the germline V gene are DFQATT and SNEGSKA (reference sequence). CDR3 length equals 11 residues. The CDR3, as DNA: TGCAGTGTAGCGGGAGCCTACGAGCAGTACTTC. This encodes CSVAGAYEQYF.

The V call is TRBV28, the J call TRBJ2-5, with D possibly matching TRBD1 (8 bases). V was pared by 8 bases and J by 2 bases, with 18 bases between. The CDR3 length is 15 residues. Germline CDR1 MDHEN, CDR2 SYDVKM. CDR3 in DNA: TGTGCCAGCCAGGGGGCGGGAGCTAATCAAGAGACCCAGTACTTC. As protein: CASQGAGANQETQYF.

This sequence joins TRBV30 and TRBJ1-1; 8 bases align to TRBD1. Germline loops: CDR1 GTSNPN, CDR2 SVGIG (reference sequence). Trimming took 3 bases from V and 13 from J; bases not matched to a gene: 7. This CDR3 has 11 residues. CDR3 sequence: CAWRTGVLGFF. CDR3 coding DNA: TGTGCCTGGAGGACAGGGGTATTGGGTTTCTTT.

The chain carries TRBV29-1 and TRBJ2-3; the D gene is possibly TRBD2 (5 bases). The CDR3 runs 12 residues. V was cut by 4 bases and J by 8 bases, with 13 bases left in between. The germline V gene has CDR1 SQVTM and CDR2 ANQGSEA. CDR3 residues: CSVVEAGVTQYF. The CDR3 region has the DNA TGCAGCGTTGTTGAAGCCGGGGTTACGCAGTATTTT.

CDR3 bases: TGTGCCAGCAGCCATACGTCGATCGCTGAGCAGTTCTTC. Translating it yields CASSHTSIAEQFF. The rearrangement joins TRBV7-3 to TRBJ2-1; D is undetermined. Germline CDR1 is SGHTA and CDR2 is FQGTGA. V was cut by 5 bases and J by 9 bases, with 14 bases left in between. This CDR3 contains 13 residues.

The V gene is TRBV4-2, the J gene TRBJ2-5; the D gene is possibly TRBD2 (6 bases). V shed 1 base and J shed 4 bases, with 25 bases lying between them. From germline, CDR1 is LGHNA and CDR2 YNFKEQ. The CDR3 totals 19 residues. CDR3 coding DNA: TGTGCCAGCAGCCAAGCCCACCGGTCTAGCGATGGGTGGGGAGAGACCCAGTACTTC. It translates to CASSQAHRSSDGWGETQYF.

The chain links TRBV11-2 to TRBJ1-1, with D possibly TRBD1 on 5 matching bases. The ends were cut back, 2 bases at V and 5 bases at J, with 12 bases in the middle. The length of the CDR3 is 14 residues. CDR1 is SGHAT, CDR2 FQNNGV, per germline. The CDR3 spells CASSLPGRVTEAFF. Written as DNA, the CDR3 is TGTGCCAGCAGCTTACCAGGGAGGGTAACTGAAGCTTTCTTT.

This clone was found a few times. The chain carries TRBV11-2 and TRBJ1-2, with D perhaps matching TRBD1 (6 bases). CDR3 size: 13 residues. Germline lookup yields CDR1 SGHAT and CDR2 FQNNGV. The V and J ends lost 1 base and 7 bases respectively, with 10 bases between them. The CDR3, as DNA: TGTGCCAGCAGCTTAGGGAGGGGGTTTGGCTACACCTTC. Its translation is CASSLGRGFGYTF.

The chain has TRBV6-4 and TRBJ2-1; D gene uncertain. The CDR3 loop spans 14 amino acids. Germline CDR1 MRHNA, CDR2 SNTAGT. V was trimmed by 6 bases and J by 3 bases, leaving 12 bases between them. In nucleotides, the CDR3 is TGTGCCAGCAGCGGAGAGCTGGGCTACAATGAGCAGTTCTTC. As protein: CASSGELGYNEQFF.

The chain couples TRBV25-1 to TRBJ2-5; the D gene could be TRBD1 or TRBD2 (5 bases each). The CDR3 sequence is 13 residues long. The germline gives CDR1 MGHDK, CDR2 SYGVNS. V lost 8 bases, J lost 5 bases, and 15 bases lay in between. In DNA, the CDR3 is TGTGCCAGCGCATCCGGGGCCCGGGAGACCCAGTACTTC. Its protein is CASASGARETQYF.

V and J are TRBV5-1 and TRBJ2-5; no reliable D call. This CDR3 has 13 residues. CDR1 and CDR2 (germline): SGHRS, YFSETQ. With 3 bases removed from V and 4 bases from J, the gap between germline ends came to 10 bases. CDR3: CASSSRWRETQYF. As DNA, the CDR3 is TGCGCCAGCAGCTCCCGGTGGCGAGAGACCCAGTACTTC.

This clone was detected only once. This sequence joins TRBV2 and TRBJ1-1; possibly TRBD1 for D (5 bases). Germline V gene lookup returns CDR1 SNHLY and CDR2 FYNNEI. The V end lost 7 bases, the J end lost 5 bases, and 17 bases lay between the germline ends. There are 14 residues in the CDR3. The CDR3 nucleotides are TGTGCCAGCACTGGGGGGGGTGCGATGACTGAAGCTTTCTTT. Translation gives CASTGGGAMTEAFF.

Comments on this clone: Other DNA sequences within the sample encode an identical CDR3. CDR3 in DNA: TGTGCCAGCAGCGTAGGGTATCAGGGTACCTATGGCTACACCTTC. Translated, it gives CASSVGYQGTYGYTF. V gene TRBV9 combines with J gene TRBJ1-2; tentative D call: TRBD1 (5 bases). The length of the CDR3 is 15 residues. Germline V gene lookup returns CDR1 SGDLS and CDR2 YYNGEE. Trimming took off 0 bases at V and 4 bases at J, with 13 bases between the two ends.

The rearrangement joins TRBV19 to TRBJ2-5; D assignment may be TRBD1 or TRBD2 (5 bases each). The germline CDR1 and CDR2 sequences are LNHDA and SQIVND (reference sequence). The V and J ends lost 6 bases and 2 bases respectively, with 13 bases between them. The CDR3 runs to 14 residues. CDR3 residues: CASSPLGVQETQYF. DNA of the CDR3: TGTGCCAGTAGCCCCTTGGGGGTACAAGAGACCCAGTACTTC.

The V call is TRBV19, the J call TRBJ2-3; no clear D. The CDR3 length is 16 residues. In germline, CDR1 is LNHDA, CDR2 SQIVND (reference sequence). The V end lost 6 bases, the J end lost 4 bases, and 20 bases lay between the germline ends. CDR3 residues: CASRPTIRKRADTQYF. In nucleotides, the CDR3 is TGTGCCAGTAGGCCCACGATAAGGAAAAGAGCAGATACGCAGTATTTT.

The sample holds one count of this clone. J is TRBJ2-7 and V is TRBV19, with D maybe TRBD2 (6 bases). Germline V lookup: CDR1 LNHDA, CDR2 SQIVND (reference sequence). The CDR3 spans 15 residues. Trimming left V 3 bases short and J 4 bases short, with 16 bases between. CDR3 amino acids: CASSIRAGRGYEQYF. Written as DNA, the CDR3 is TGTGCCAGTAGTATTCGGGCGGGACGCGGGTACGAGCAGTACTTC.